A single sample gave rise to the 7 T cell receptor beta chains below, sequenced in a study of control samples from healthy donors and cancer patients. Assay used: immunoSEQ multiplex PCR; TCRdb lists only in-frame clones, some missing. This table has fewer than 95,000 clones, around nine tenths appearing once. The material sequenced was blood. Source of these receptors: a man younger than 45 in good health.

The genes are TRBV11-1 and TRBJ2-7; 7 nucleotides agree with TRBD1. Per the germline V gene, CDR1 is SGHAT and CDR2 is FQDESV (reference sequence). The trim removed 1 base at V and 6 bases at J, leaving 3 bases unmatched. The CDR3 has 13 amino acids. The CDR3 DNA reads TGTGCCAGCAGCTTAGGGCAGGGGGTCGAGCAGTACGTC. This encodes CASSLGQGVEQYV.

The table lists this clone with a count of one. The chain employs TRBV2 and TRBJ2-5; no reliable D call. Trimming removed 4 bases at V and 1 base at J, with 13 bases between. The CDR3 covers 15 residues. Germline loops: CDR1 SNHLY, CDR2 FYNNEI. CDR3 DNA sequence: TGTGCCAGCAGTGCGAGCGCCGCTGTCCAAGAGACCCAGTACTTC. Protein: CASSASAAVQETQYF.

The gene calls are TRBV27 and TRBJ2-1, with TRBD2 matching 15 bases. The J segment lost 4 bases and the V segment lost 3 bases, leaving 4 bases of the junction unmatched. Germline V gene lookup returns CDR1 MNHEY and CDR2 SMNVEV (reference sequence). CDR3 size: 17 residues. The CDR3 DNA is TGTGCCAGCAGTTTGTGGACTAGCGGGGGGGCATACAATGAGCAGTTCTTC. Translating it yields CASSLWTSGGAYNEQFF.

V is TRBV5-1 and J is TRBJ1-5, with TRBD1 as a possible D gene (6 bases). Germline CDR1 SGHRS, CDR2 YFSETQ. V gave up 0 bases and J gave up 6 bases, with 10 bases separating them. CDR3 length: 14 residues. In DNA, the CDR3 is TGCGCCAGCAGCTTGGAAGGGGGGCTTCAGCCCCAGCATTTT. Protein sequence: CASSLEGGLQPQHF.

The CDR3 region has the DNA TGTGCCAGCAGCTCCCTAGACAGGGTCCGATATGGCTACACCTTC. Translated: CASSSLDRVRYGYTF. This chain links TRBV7-9 with TRBJ1-2; 7 bases align to TRBD1. From germline, CDR1 is SEHNR and CDR2 FQNEAQ (reference sequence). The CDR3 has 15 amino acids. V trimming: 4 bases; J trimming: 5 bases; junction bases outside the gene matches: 10. Filled out from reference TRBV7-9 and TRBJ1-2, the complete variable domain reads DTGVSQNPRHKITKRGQNVTFRCDPISEHNRLYWYRQTLGQGPEFLTYFQNEAQLEKSRLLSDRFSAERPKGSFSTLEIQRTEQGDSAMYLCASSSLDRVRYGYTFGSGTRLTVV.

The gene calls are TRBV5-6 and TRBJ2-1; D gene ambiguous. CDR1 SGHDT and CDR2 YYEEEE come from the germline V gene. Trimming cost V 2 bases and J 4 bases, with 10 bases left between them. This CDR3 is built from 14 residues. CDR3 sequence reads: CASSLISGYNEQFF. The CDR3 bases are TGTGCCAGCAGCTTAATATCGGGTTACAATGAGCAGTTCTTC.

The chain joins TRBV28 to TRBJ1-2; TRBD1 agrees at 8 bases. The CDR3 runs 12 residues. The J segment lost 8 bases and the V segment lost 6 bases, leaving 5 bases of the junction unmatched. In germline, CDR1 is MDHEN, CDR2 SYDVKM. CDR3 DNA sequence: TGTGCCAGCAGCCAGGGGGCGCGGGGCTACACCTTC. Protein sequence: CASSQGARGYTF.